Listed below are T cell receptor beta chains from one sample, sequenced in a study of identical twins. MiXCR, run by TCRdb on the 5' RACE reads, gives a single entry per CDR3 protein. The sample records 1.5 million to 2 million distinct CDR3 sequences, about 32% being singletons. The specimen was cord blood. These receptors all come from a newborn girl in good health. CDR3s include the opening cysteine and the closing phenylalanine or tryptophan. A D gene is named only where the DNA matches it firmly. Clone size is given for some rows only: seen once, a few or many times, or a class if the clone is expanded.

D gene,J gene,V gene,clone size,CDR3 DNA,CDR3 protein
NA,TRBJ1-6,TRBV2,few,TGTGCCAGCAGCCGAGACAGGAGCCGATCAAGTTCACCCCTCCACTTT,CASSRDRSRSSSPLHF
TRBD1,TRBJ1-4,TRBV9,few,TGTGCCAGCAGCGTAAGCGGTCGGGGACAGGGGGACGGAAAACTGTTTTTT,CASSVSGRGQGDGKLFF
TRBD1,TRBJ2-5,TRBV29-1,few,TGCAGCGTTGAAGGGGAGGAGAAGGACAGGGGAATCCAAGAGACCCAGTACTTC,CSVEGEEKDRGIQETQYF
NA,TRBJ2-3,TRBV7-2,NA,TGTGCCAGCAGCTCTAGACGGTATAGCACAGATACGCAGTATTTT,CASSSRRYSTDTQYF
NA,TRBJ2-7,TRBV11-2,NA,TGTGCCAGCAGCTTAGATCTGGGAACAGGGACCTACGAGCAGTACTTC,CASSLDLGTGTYEQYF
NA,TRBJ2-7,TRBV20-1,few,TGCAGTCTCAACCCCGGACTCTCCTACGAGCAGTACTTC,CSLNPGLSYEQYF
NA,TRBJ2-1,TRBV5-5,NA,TGTGCCAGCAGCTTGATCTCCGGGATTAGTAGCGAGCAGTTCTTC,CASSLISGISSEQFF
TRBD2,TRBJ2-1,TRBV9,NA,TGTGCCAGCAGCGTAGGGTTCCGGGGGGATGAGCAGTTCTTC,CASSVGFRGDEQFF
TRBD1,TRBJ1-1,TRBV11-2,NA,TGTGCCAGCACCCCGACAGGGGGGAACACTGAAGCTTTCTTT,CASTPTGGNTEAFF
NA,TRBJ2-1,TRBV29-1,NA,TGCAGCGTTGAATTGCGGGAGAGGGGGTACAATGAGCAGTTCTTC,CSVELRERGYNEQFF
NA,TRBJ2-7,TRBV5-6,NA,TGTGTCAGCAGCTTCGACATGGGGCACGGAAACTCCTACGAGCAGTACTTC,CVSSFDMGHGNSYEQYF
NA,TRBJ1-5,TRBV20-1,NA,TGCAGTGCTAGAGATGGCGGGAAGGGGCATCAGCCCCAGCATTTT,CSARDGGKGHQPQHF
NA,TRBJ1-5,TRBV15,NA,TGTGCCACCAGCACCGACAGCAATCAGCCCCAGCATTTT,CATSTDSNQPQHF
TRBD1,TRBJ2-1,TRBV24-1,few,TGTGCCACCAGTGGCCAGGGGACAGGTGAGCAGTTCTTC,CATSGQGTGEQFF
NA,TRBJ1-2,TRBV7-9,NA,TGTGCCAGCAGCTCCGATAATTACAGGGACGGCTATGGCTACACCTTC,CASSSDNYRDGYGYTF
NA,TRBJ1-2,TRBV2,NA,TGTGCCAGCAGTGTCTCGATGTCCGGGACCTATGGCTACACCTTC,CASSVSMSGTYGYTF
TRBD1,TRBJ1-1,TRBV14,NA,TGTGCCAGCAACTTAGGACAGGTGGGAGAAGCTTTCTTT,CASNLGQVGEAFF
NA,TRBJ2-1,TRBV27,few,TGTGCCAGCAGGTTAGCCCTGCAGGGTACCCAAAATGAGCAGTTCTTC,CASRLALQGTQNEQFF
NA,TRBJ2-3,TRBV5-1,many,TGTGCCAGCAGTTTAGGGGCCTCAGATACGCAGTATTTT,CASSLGASDTQYF
NA,TRBJ2-3,TRBV10-1,NA,TGCGCCAGCAGTGAGGACTACCGCACAGATACGCAGTATTTT,CASSEDYRTDTQYF
TRBD2,TRBJ2-3,TRBV20-1,NA,TGCACCTTGGGACTAGCGAGCACAGATACGCAGTATTTT,CTLGLASTDTQYF
TRBD1,TRBJ2-3,TRBV28,NA,TGTACCAGCAGTGGACAGGGGATTTCCACAGATACGCAGTATTTT,CTSSGQGISTDTQYF
NA,TRBJ2-3,TRBV6-1,NA,TGTGCCAGCAGTGGGTACGGGACGGGCGCAGATACGCAGTATTTT,CASSGYGTGADTQYF
NA,TRBJ2-1,TRBV7-9,few,TGTGCCAGCAGCCCCAGAAACGACAATGAGCAGTTCTTC,CASSPRNDNEQFF
TRBD1,TRBJ1-5,TRBV4-2,NA,TGTGCCAGCAGCCAAGATCAGGGGGCCCGCAATCAGCCCCAGCATTTT,CASSQDQGARNQPQHF
TRBD2,TRBJ2-1,TRBV18,few,TGTGCCGGCTCACCCCCTCACCTAGCGGAGCTATACAATGAGCAGTTCTTC,CAGSPPHLAELYNEQFF
TRBD1,TRBJ1-5,TRBV9,NA,TGTGCCAGCAGCGCCCGGACAGGGGATCAGCCCCAGCATTTT,CASSARTGDQPQHF